This T cell receptor beta chain came from a study of blood T cell repertoires in COVID-19. Overall study context: There were acute and convalescent COVID-19 samples, and they came from the United States, Italy and Spain. PBMCs, B-cell-depleted T cells, or T cells were the source of the cDNA or gDNA that made up the material.

Germline assignment: CDR1 GTSNPN and CDR2 SVGIG (reference sequence). The CDR3 has 17 amino acids. V was pared by 0 bases and J by 3 bases, with 8 bases of the junction left unmatched. Source study methods: Researchers report that nucleated cell counts were estimated from reference gene primer amplification. Only in-frame clones appear in the TCRdb table, and some are missing; sequencing was by immunoSEQ multiplex PCR. That table is the source of V, J and clone size, and D and trimming were worked out from the DNA. Among approximately 70,000 clones listed, nearly 80% were seen once. Sequenced sample: peripheral blood. This clonotype was obtained from a woman aged 60 to 75 with acute or convalescent COVID-19. The rearrangement joins TRBV30 to TRBJ1-5; 10 bases are a match to TRBD1. CDR3 region: CAWSVGAGTGANQPQHF. The CDR3 coding sequence is TGTGCCTGGAGTGTAGGGGCCGGGACAGGGGCCAATCAGCCCCAGCATTTT.